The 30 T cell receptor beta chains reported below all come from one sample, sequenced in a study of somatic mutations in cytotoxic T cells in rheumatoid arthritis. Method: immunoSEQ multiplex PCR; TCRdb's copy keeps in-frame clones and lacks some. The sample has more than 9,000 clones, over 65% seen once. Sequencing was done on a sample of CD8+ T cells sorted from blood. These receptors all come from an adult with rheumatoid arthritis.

The CDR3 DNA reads as TGTGCCAGCAGCTCAGCCGTAGGGGCTTTCTTT. Its translation is CASSSAVGAFF. The chain couples TRBV11-2 to TRBJ1-1; D is unresolved. The CDR3 loop spans 11 amino acids. CDR1 is SGHAT and CDR2 is FQNNGV in the germline V gene. V was shortened by 4 bases and J by 11 bases, with 11 bases between the two germline ends.

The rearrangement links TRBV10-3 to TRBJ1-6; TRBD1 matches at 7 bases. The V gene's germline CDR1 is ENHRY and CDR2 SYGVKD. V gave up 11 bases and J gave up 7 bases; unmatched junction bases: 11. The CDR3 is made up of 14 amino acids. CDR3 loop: CASKTGTVNSPLHF. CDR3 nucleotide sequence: TGTGCCTCCAAGACCGGGACAGTCAATTCACCCCTCCACTTT.

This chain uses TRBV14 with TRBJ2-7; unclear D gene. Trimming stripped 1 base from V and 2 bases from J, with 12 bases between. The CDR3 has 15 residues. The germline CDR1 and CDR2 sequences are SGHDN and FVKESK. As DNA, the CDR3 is TGTGCCAGCAGCCAAGGTAGAGACCCACCCTACGAGCAGTACTTC. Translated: CASSQGRDPPYEQYF.

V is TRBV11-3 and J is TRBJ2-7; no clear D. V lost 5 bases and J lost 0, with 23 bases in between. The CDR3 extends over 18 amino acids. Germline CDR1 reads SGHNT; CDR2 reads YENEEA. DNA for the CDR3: TGTGCCAGCAGCGGATTCCCAGGCGGTAGCTTAAGCTCCTACGAGCAGTACTTC. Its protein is CASSGFPGGSLSSYEQYF. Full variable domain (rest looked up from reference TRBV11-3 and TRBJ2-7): EAGVVQSPRYKIIEKKQPVAFWCNPISGHNTLYWYLQNLGQGPELLIRYENEEAVDDSQLPKDRFSAERLKGVDSTLKIQPAELGDSAVYLCASSGFPGGSLSSYEQYFGPGTRLTVT.

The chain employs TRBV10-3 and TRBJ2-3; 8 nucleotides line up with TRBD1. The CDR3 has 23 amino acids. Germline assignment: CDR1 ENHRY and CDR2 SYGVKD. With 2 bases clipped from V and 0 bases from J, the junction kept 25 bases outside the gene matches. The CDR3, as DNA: TGTGCCATCAGTGAGCCGACAGGGGACCGGGCCATCGGAGCGGCAACTAGCACAGATACGCAGTATTTT. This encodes CAISEPTGDRAIGAATSTDTQYF.

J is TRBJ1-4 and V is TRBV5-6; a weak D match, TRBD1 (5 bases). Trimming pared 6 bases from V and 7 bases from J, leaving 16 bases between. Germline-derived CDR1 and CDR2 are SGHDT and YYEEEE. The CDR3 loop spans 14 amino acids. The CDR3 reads CASNGGVAGEKLFF. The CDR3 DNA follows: TGTGCCAGCAATGGGGGGGTGGCCGGTGAAAAACTGTTTTTT.

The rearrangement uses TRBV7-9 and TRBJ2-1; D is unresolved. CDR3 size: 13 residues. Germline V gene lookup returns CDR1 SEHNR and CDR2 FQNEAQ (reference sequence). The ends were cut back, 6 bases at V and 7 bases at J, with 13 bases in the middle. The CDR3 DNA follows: TGTGCCAGCAGAAATATCGGTCCAAATGAGCAGTTCTTC. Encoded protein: CASRNIGPNEQFF.

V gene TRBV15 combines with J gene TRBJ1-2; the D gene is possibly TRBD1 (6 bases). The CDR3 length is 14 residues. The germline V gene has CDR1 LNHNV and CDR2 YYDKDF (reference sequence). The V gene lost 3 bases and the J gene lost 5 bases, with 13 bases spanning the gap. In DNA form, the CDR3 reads TGTGCCACCAGCAGCTCCGGGACAAGATATGGCTACACCTTC. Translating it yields CATSSSGTRYGYTF.

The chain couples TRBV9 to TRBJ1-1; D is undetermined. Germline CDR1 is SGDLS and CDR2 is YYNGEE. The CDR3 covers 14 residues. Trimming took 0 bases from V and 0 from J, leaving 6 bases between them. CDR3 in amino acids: CASSVDVVNTEAFF. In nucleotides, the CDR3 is TGTGCCAGCAGCGTAGATGTCGTGAACACTGAAGCTTTCTTT.

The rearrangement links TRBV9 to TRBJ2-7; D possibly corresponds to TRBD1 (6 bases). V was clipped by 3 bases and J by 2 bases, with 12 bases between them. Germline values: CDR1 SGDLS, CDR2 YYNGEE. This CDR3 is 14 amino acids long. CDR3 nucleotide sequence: TGTGCCAGCAGCGGAGAAGGACAGCCCTACGAGCAGTACTTC. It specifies CASSGEGQPYEQYF.

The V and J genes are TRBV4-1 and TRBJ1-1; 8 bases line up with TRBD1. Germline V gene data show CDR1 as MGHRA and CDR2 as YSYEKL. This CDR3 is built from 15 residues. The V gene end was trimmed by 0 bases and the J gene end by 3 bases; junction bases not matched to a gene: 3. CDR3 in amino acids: CASSQDGQGYTEAFF. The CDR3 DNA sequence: TGCGCCAGCAGCCAAGATGGACAGGGATACACTGAAGCTTTCTTT.

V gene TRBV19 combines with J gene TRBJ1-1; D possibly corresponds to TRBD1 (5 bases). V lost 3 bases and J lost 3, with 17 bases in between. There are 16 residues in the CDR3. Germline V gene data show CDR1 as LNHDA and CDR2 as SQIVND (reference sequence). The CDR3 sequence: CASSMWGSLADTEAFF. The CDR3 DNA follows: TGTGCCAGTAGTATGTGGGGGTCACTGGCGGACACTGAAGCTTTCTTT. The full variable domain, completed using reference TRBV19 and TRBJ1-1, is DGGITQSPKYLFRKEGQNVTLSCEQNLNHDAMYWYRQDPGQGLRLIYYSQIVNDFQKGDIAEGYSVSREKKESFPLTVTSAQKNPTAFYLCASSMWGSLADTEAFFGQGTRLTVV.

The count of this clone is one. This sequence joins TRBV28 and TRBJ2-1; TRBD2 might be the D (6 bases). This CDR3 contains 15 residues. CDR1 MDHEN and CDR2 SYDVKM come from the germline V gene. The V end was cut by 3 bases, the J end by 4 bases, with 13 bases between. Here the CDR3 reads CASSFDSSVYNEQFF. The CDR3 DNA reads TGTGCCAGCAGTTTTGATTCTAGCGTATACAATGAGCAGTTCTTC.

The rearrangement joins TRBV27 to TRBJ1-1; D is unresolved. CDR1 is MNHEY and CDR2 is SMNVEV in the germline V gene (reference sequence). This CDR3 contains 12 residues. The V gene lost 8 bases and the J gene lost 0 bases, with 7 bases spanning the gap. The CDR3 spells CASATLNTEAFF. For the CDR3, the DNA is TGTGCCAGCGCTACACTGAACACTGAAGCTTTCTTT.

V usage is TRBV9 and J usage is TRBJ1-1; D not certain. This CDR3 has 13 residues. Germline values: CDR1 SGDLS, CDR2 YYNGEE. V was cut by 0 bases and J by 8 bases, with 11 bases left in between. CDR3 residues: CASSVGGLDEAFF. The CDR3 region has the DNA TGTGCCAGCAGCGTAGGTGGGTTAGACGAAGCTTTCTTT.

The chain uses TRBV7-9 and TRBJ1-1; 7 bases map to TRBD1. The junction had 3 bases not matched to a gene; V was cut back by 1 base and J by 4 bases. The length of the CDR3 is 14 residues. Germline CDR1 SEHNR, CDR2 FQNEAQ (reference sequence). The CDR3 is CASSLEAGGTEAFF. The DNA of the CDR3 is TGTGCCAGCAGCTTAGAGGCAGGGGGCACTGAAGCTTTCTTT.

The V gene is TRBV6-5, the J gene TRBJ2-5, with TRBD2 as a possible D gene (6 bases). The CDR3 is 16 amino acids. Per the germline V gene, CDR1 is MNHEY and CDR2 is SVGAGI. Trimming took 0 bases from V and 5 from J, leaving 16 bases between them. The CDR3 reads CASSYSEGHAVETQYF. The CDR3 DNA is TGTGCCAGCAGTTACTCGGAGGGGCACGCCGTCGAGACCCAGTACTTC.

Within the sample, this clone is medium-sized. The CDR3 loop reads CASSEPLGQFF. CDR3 coding DNA: TGTGCCAGCAGTGAACCCCTCGGGCAGTTCTTC. The V gene is TRBV2, the J gene TRBJ2-1; D gene uncertain. CDR1 is SNHLY and CDR2 is FYNNEI in the germline V gene. The CDR3 runs 11 residues. The V end was cut by 2 bases, the J end by 12 bases, with 8 bases between.

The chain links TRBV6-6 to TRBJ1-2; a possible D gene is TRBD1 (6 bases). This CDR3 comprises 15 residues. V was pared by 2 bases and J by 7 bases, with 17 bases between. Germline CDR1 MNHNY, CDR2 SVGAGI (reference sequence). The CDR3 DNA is TGTGCCAGCAGTTACGGGGGCAGGGGCTTTGGTGGCTACACCTTC. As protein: CASSYGGRGFGGYTF.

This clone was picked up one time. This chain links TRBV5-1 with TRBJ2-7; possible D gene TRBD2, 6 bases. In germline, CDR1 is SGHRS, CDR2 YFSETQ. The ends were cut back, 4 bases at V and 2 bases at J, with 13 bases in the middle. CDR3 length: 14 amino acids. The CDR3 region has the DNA TGCGCCAGCAGCCCCGGGACTGAACCCTACGAGCAGTACTTC. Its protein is CASSPGTEPYEQYF. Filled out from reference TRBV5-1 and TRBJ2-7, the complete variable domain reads KAGVTQTPRYLIKTRGQQVTLSCSPISGHRSVSWYQQTPGQGLQFLFEYFSETQRNKGNFPGRFSGRQFSNSRSEMNVSTLELGDSALYLCASSPGTEPYEQYFGPGTRLTVT.

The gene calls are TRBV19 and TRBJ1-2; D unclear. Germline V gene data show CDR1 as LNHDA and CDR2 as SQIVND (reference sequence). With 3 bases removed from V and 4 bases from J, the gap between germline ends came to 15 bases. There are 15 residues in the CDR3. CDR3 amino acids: CASSMSPGYLYGYTF. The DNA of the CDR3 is TGTGCCAGTAGTATGTCTCCGGGGTACCTCTATGGCTACACCTTC.

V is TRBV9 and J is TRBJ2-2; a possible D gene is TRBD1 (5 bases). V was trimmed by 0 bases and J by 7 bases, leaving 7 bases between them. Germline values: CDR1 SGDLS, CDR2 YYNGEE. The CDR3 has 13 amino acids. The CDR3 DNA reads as TGTGCCAGCAGCGTAGGGCAGGGCGGGGAGCTGTTTTTT. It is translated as CASSVGQGGELFF.

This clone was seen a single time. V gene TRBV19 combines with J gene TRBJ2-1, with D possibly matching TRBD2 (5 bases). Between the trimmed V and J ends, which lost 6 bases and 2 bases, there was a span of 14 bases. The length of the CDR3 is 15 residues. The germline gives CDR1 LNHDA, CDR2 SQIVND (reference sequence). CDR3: CASSAARGPYNEQFF. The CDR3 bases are TGTGCCAGTAGCGCGGCCCGAGGGCCCTACAATGAGCAGTTCTTC.

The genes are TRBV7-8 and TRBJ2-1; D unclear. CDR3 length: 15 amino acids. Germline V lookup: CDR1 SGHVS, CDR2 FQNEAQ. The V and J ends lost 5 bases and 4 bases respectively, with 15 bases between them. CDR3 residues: CASSVSGSQYNEQFF. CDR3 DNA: TGTGCCAGCAGCGTTAGTGGTTCACAATACAATGAGCAGTTCTTC.

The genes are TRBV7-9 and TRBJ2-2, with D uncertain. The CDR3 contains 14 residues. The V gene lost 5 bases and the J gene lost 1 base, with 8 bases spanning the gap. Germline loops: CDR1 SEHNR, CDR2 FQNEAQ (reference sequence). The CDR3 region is CASSPSRNTGELFF. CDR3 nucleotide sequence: TGTGCCAGCAGCCCCTCAAGGAACACCGGGGAGCTGTTTTTT.

The CDR3 DNA follows: TGTGCCAGCAGCTTAGCTCTAGCGGGGGGTCTTAGTGAGCAGTTCTTC. This encodes CASSLALAGGLSEQFF. The genes are TRBV7-2 and TRBJ2-1; 11 nucleotides match TRBD2. Germline loops: CDR1 SGHTA, CDR2 FQGNSA. V trimming: 0 bases; J trimming: 9 bases; junction bases outside the gene matches: 7. The CDR3 length is 16 residues.

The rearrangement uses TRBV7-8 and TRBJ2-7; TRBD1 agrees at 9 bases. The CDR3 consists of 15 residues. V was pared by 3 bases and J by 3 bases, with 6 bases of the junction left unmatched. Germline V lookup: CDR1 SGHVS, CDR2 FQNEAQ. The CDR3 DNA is TGTGCCAGCAGCTTCCCGGGACAGGGAGACTACGAGCAGTACTTC. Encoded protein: CASSFPGQGDYEQYF.

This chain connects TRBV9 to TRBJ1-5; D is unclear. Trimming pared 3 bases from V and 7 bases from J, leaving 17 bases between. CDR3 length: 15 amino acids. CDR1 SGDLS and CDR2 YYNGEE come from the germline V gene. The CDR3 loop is CASSGMGRVGQPQHF. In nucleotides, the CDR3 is TGTGCCAGCAGCGGAATGGGGAGGGTAGGACAGCCCCAGCATTTT.

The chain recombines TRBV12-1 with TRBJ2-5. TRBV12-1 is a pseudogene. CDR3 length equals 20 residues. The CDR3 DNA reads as TGTGCCAGCAGCTTTCGGACGGCGGCAAAACGCTGCGCAATACAAGAGACCCAGTACTTC. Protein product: CASSFRTAAKRCAIQETQYF.

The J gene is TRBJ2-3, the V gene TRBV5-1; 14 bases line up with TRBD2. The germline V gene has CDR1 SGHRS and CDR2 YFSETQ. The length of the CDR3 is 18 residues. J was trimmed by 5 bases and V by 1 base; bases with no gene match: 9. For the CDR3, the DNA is TGCGCCAGCAGCTTGTCGTCGCTGGGGACTAGCGGGGGAGATACGCAGTATTTT. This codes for CASSLSSLGTSGGDTQYF.